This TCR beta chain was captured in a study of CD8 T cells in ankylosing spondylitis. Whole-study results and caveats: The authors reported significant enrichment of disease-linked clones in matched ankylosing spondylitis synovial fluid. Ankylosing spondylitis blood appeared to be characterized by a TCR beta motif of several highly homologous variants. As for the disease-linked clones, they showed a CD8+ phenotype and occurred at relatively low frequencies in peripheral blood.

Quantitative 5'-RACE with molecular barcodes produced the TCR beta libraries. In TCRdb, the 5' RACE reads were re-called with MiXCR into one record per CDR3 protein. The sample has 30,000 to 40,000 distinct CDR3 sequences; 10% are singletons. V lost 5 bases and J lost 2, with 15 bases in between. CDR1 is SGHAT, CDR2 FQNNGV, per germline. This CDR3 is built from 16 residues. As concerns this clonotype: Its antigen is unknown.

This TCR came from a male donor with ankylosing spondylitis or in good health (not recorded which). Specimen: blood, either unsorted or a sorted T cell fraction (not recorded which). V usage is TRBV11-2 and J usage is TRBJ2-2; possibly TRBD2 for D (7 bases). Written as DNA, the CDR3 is TGTGCCAGCAGCCGTCGGGGGGCCCTCAACACCGGGGAGCTGTTTTTT. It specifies CASSRRGALNTGELFF.